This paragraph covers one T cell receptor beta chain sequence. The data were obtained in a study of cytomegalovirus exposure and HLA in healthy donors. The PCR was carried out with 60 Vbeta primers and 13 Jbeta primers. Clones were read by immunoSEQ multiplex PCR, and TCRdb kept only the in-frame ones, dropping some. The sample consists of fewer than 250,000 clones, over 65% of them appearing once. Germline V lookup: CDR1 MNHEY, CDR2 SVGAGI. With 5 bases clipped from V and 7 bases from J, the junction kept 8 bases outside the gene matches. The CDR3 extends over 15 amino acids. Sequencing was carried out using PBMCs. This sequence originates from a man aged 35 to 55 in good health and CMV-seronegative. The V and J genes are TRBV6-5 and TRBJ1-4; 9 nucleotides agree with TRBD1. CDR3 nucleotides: TGTGCCAGCAGTCACCACAGGGGGCTAAGTGAAAAACTGTTTTTT. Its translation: CASSHHRGLSEKLFF.